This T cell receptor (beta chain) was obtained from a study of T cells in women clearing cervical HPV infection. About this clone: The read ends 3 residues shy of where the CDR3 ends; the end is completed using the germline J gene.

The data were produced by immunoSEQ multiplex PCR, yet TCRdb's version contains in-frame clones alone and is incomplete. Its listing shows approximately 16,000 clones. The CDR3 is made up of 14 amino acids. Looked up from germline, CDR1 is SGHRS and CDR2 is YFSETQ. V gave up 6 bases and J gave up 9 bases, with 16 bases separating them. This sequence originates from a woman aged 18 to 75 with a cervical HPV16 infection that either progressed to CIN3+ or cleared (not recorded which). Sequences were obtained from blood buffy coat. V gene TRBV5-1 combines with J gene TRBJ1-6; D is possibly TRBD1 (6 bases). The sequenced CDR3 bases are TGCGCCAGCAACCGGGGACAAGATGGTTCACCC. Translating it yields CASNRGQDGSP. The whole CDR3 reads CASNRGQDGSPLHF.